This T cell receptor (beta chain) stems from a study of CD8 T cells in Susac syndrome. RNA amounts of 0.5 to 1 ug underwent reverse transcription with random hexamers. Multiplex PCR with immunoSEQ amplified the TCR beta CDR3 across 54 Vbeta and 13 Jbeta. TCRdb independently ran MiXCR on the immunoSEQ multiplex PCR reads; one entry per CDR3 protein. The top ten clones hold approximately 0.3% of a sample with under 150,000 distinct CDR3 sequences, approximately 95% of them seen once. The TEMRA cells underwent FACS enrichment, while the CD8+ and CD4+ T cells underwent negative isolation. This receptor was obtained from a human donor in good health. The sequencing sample was made of CD8+ T cells from PBMCs.

CDR3 nucleotides: TGTGCCAGCACCAACGGTTCCTACGAGCAGTACTTC. This gives the protein CASTNGSYEQYF. The chain combines TRBV12-3 or TRBV12-4 with TRBJ2-7; unclear D gene. V was trimmed by 7 bases and J by 1 base, leaving 8 bases between them. The CDR3 consists of 12 residues.